Listed here are 10 T cell receptor beta chains from one sample, sequenced in a study of blood T cell repertoires in COVID-19 (dated by TCRdb to 2019 to 2021). Library preparation used the immunoSEQ multiplex PCR assay. Entries here come from immuneACCESS through TCRdb and include only in-frame sequences with V and J called. Some clones fail to appear in such tables; in the studies checked, an unresolved V gene covers under half of the shortfall, and the cause of the remainder is unknown. This sample holds roughly 130,000 clones; more than 80% were observed only once. Of the sample, more than 4% is held by the ten largest clones. The sequenced sample consisted of peripheral blood. The receptors stem from a man in his forties with acute or convalescent COVID-19.

V is TRBV29-1 and J is TRBJ2-7, with D unresolved. Trimming removed 4 bases from V and 0 bases from J, with 4 bases in between. The CDR3 length is 11 residues. From germline, CDR1 is SQVTM and CDR2 ANQGSEA. In DNA, the CDR3 is TGCAGCGTTGTGGCCTCCTACGAGCAGTACTTC. This translates into CSVVASYEQYF.

Remarks on this clone: Other nucleotide sequences from this sample produce the same CDR3. The chain employs TRBV20-1 and TRBJ1-2, with D perhaps TRBD1 (5 bases). V lost 3 bases and J lost 8, with 10 bases in between. CDR3 length: 11 residues. Germline V CDR1 and CDR2: DFQATT, SNEGSKA (reference sequence). CDR3 protein: CSARGLGGYTF. Here the CDR3 DNA reads TGCAGTGCTAGGGGGCTGGGAGGCTACACCTTC.

In this sample, this clone turned up once. V usage is TRBV7-2 and J usage is TRBJ1-1; a weak D match, TRBD1 (6 bases). Trimming pared 4 bases from V and 9 bases from J, leaving 12 bases between. This CDR3 comprises 12 residues. Germline V gives CDR1 SGHTA, CDR2 FQGNSA. CDR3 protein: CASSSPQGKAFF. In DNA form, the CDR3 reads TGTGCCAGCAGCTCGCCCCAGGGGAAAGCTTTCTTT. Complete variable domain (other parts from reference TRBV7-2 and TRBJ1-1): GAGVSQSPSNKVTEKGKDVELRCDPISGHTALYWYRQSLGQGLEFLIYFQGNSAPDKSGLPSDRFSAERTGGSVSTLTIQRTQQEDSAVYLCASSSPQGKAFFGQGTRLTVV.

This sequence joins TRBV15 and TRBJ1-1; TRBD1 aligns across 12 bases. Losses at the gene ends were 1 base for V and 6 bases for J; bases not matched to a gene: 3. This CDR3 region has 15 residues. CDR1 is LNHNV and CDR2 is YYDKDF in the germline V gene (reference sequence). The DNA of the CDR3 is TGTGCCACCAGCAGAGGGGGGACAGGGGGCCCTGAAGCTTTCTTT. This sequence encodes CATSRGGTGGPEAFF. Using reference TRBV15 and TRBJ1-1 for the parts outside the CDR3, the full variable domain is DAMVIQNPRYQVTQFGKPVTLSCSQTLNHNVMYWYQQKSSQAPKLLFHYYDKDFNNEADTPDNFQSRRPNTSFCFLDIRSPGLGDTAMYLCATSRGGTGGPEAFFGQGTRLTVV.

The CDR3 protein is CASTLTGYTEAFF. CDR3 DNA: TGTGCCAGCACCCTAACAGGGTACACTGAAGCTTTCTTT. This chain connects TRBV6-6 to TRBJ1-1, with D perhaps matching TRBD1 (6 bases). CDR3 length: 13 amino acids. CDR1 and CDR2 from the germline V gene are MNHNY and SVGAGI (reference sequence). The germline V and J ends were trimmed by 7 bases and 3 bases, with 12 bases remaining between them.

The chain couples TRBV30 to TRBJ2-7; 9 nucleotides line up with TRBD1. The J segment lost 5 bases and the V segment lost 2 bases, leaving 4 bases of the junction unmatched. Per germline, CDR1 GTSNPN and CDR2 SVGIG (reference sequence). This CDR3 region has 13 residues. CDR3 residues: CAWSRDRAHEQYF. CDR3 coding DNA: TGTGCCTGGAGTCGGGACAGGGCGCACGAGCAGTACTTC.

The chain has TRBV7-3 and TRBJ1-1, with a possible D match to TRBD1 (5 bases). CDR1 and CDR2 (germline): SGHTA, FQGTGA. With 0 bases removed from V and 4 bases from J, the gap between germline ends came to 15 bases. CDR3 size: 16 residues. The CDR3 DNA sequence: TGTGCCAGCAGCTTAACGGGCCAGGGTGGGCGCACTGAAGCTTTCTTT. This translates into CASSLTGQGGRTEAFF.

This clone was counted a single time. The chain has TRBV4-1 and TRBJ1-5; D is ambiguous. Trimming took off 0 bases at V and 4 bases at J, with 16 bases between the two ends. Per germline, CDR1 MGHRA and CDR2 YSYEKL. The CDR3 runs 17 residues. Here the CDR3 reads CASSQDTRTIRNQPQHF. The CDR3 nucleotides read TGCGCCAGCAGCCAAGATACAAGGACTATAAGGAATCAGCCCCAGCATTTT.

The chain recombines TRBV6-5 with TRBJ2-2, with a tentative D call TRBD2 (5 bases). Germline V gene sequence: CDR1 MNHEY, CDR2 SVGAGI. CDR3 length: 15 residues. Trimming removed 7 bases from V and 7 bases from J, with 19 bases in between. The CDR3 here is CASTPTKISGGELFF. The CDR3 DNA sequence: TGTGCCAGCACCCCGACTAAGATAAGTGGCGGGGAGCTGTTTTTT.

This chain joins TRBV7-2 and TRBJ2-1; D possibly corresponds to TRBD1 (5 bases). Germline V gene data show CDR1 as SGHTA and CDR2 as FQGNSA. V was shortened by 6 bases and J by 0 bases, with 15 bases between the two germline ends. The length of the CDR3 is 16 residues. The CDR3, as DNA: TGTGCCAGCAGTTTCCAGGGTCAGAGCTCCTACAATGAGCAGTTCTTC. As protein: CASSFQGQSSYNEQFF.